The 32 T cell receptor beta chains reported below all come from one sample, sequenced in a study of blood T cells in healthy people across ages. Primers used in a second PCR of about 6 to 11 cycles were a sample-barcoded 5' primer and a J-beta primer mix. TCRdb reanalysed the 5' RACE reads using MiXCR and keeps one entry per CDR3 protein. The data hold hundreds of thousands of distinct CDR3 sequences, with approximately 30% observed a single time. The material sequenced was blood. The source is a woman at least 80 years old in good health.

This clonotype was seen repeatedly, ten times or more. The chain employs TRBV5-6 and TRBJ2-3; D gene ambiguous. This CDR3 region has 15 residues. Germline V gene data show CDR1 as SGHDT and CDR2 as YYEEEE. V lost 0 bases, J lost 4 bases, and 12 bases lay in between. In DNA, the CDR3 is TGTGCCAGCAGCTTGGGCGGCGACGCATCAGATACGCAGTATTTT. Its protein is CASSLGGDASDTQYF.

This clonotype was observed many times. A much larger clone differs from this one at a single base, so this may be a read error. The chain recombines TRBV3-1 with TRBJ2-7; tentatively, D is TRBD1 or TRBD2 (6 bases each). The germline gives CDR1 LGHDT, CDR2 YNNKEL (reference sequence). The CDR3 runs 17 residues. V dropped 4 bases and J dropped 7 bases, with 26 bases sitting between them. The CDR3: CASSRRRLGGLDNEQYF. Here the CDR3 DNA reads TGTGCCAGCAGCCGCCGGAGACTGGGGGGCTTGGACAATGAGCAGTACTTC.

This clonotype was seen many times. The genes are TRBV5-1 and TRBJ2-7, with TRBD1 matching 10 bases. The V segment lost 4 bases and the J segment 5 bases; nucleotides outside the gene matches: 6. The CDR3 loop spans 14 amino acids. Germline values: CDR1 SGHRS, CDR2 YFSETQ. The CDR3 spells CASSLPGQGDEQYF. In DNA form, the CDR3 reads TGCGCCAGCAGCCTTCCCGGACAGGGGGACGAGCAGTACTTC.

There are a few counts of this clonotype. The gene calls are TRBV5-4 and TRBJ1-1; D might be TRBD1 (5 bases). From germline, CDR1 is SGHNT and CDR2 YYREEE (reference sequence). There are 14 residues in the CDR3. V lost 5 bases, J lost 1 base, and 12 bases lay in between. For the CDR3, the DNA is TGTGCCAGCAGGATTCGGGGGGGGAACACTGAAGCTTTCTTT. Translation: CASRIRGGNTEAFF.

There are a few counts of this clonotype. A much larger clonotype is one base distant, so this may be a read error. The chain has TRBV18 and TRBJ1-2; D gene uncertain. The germline V gene encodes CDR1 KGHSH and CDR2 LQKENI. The CDR3 covers 14 residues. This chain's CDR3 is CASPPPTQVGGYTF. CDR3 DNA sequence: TGTGCCAGCCCACCACCTACGCAGGTTGGAGGCTACACCTTC. The full variable domain, with the rest looked up from reference TRBV18 and TRBJ1-2, is NAGVMQNPRHLVRRRGQEARLRCSPMKGHSHVYWYRQLPEEGLKFMVYLQKENIIDESGMPKERFSAEFPKEGPSILRIQQVVRGDSAAYFCASPPPTQVGGYTFGSGTRLTVV.

In regard to this clonotype: An end of the junction does not agree with germline; a read error may underlie this. This chain links TRBV30 with TRBJ1-4, with 8 positions matching TRBD1. Per the germline V gene, CDR1 is GTSNPN and CDR2 is SVGIG (reference sequence). There are 15 residues in the CDR3. CDR3 loop: CVWSRGGTGWEKLFF. The CDR3 DNA reads as TGTGTCTGGAGTAGAGGAGGGACAGGATGGGAAAAACTGTTTTTT.

In the case of this clonotype: This may come from a read error, since a much larger clone is one base off. The V gene is TRBV6-5, the J gene TRBJ1-5; D uncertain. Trimming stripped 5 bases from V and 0 bases from J, with 8 bases between. The CDR3 sequence is 14 residues long. The germline CDR1 and CDR2 sequences are MNHEY and SVGAGI. CDR3 residues: CASSPFNSNQPQHF. As DNA, the CDR3 is TGTGCCAGCAGTCCATTCAATAGCAATCAGCCCCAGCATTTT.

A note on this clonotype: Since a much larger clone is just one base distant, this may be a read error. The chain employs TRBV5-1 and TRBJ2-5; 9 bases are shared with TRBD2. From germline, CDR1 is SGHRS and CDR2 YFSETQ. CDR3 length equals 15 residues. V shed 5 bases and J 11 bases; nucleotides not matched to a gene: 16. CDR3 region: CASSDSAGGTGEQYF. In nucleotides, the CDR3 is TGCGCCAGCAGTGACTCAGCGGGGGGAACGGGTGAGCAGTACTTC. The full variable domain, rest sourced from reference TRBV5-1 and TRBJ2-5, is KAGVTQTPRYLIKTRGQQVTLSCSPISGHRSVSWYQQTPGQGLQFLFEYFSETQRNKGNFPGRFSGRQFSNSRSEMNVSTLELGDSALYLCASSDSAGGTGEQYFGPGTRLLVL.

The genes are TRBV10-3 and TRBJ2-3; TRBD1 is a possible D gene (5 bases). The CDR3 loop spans 15 amino acids. V lost 5 bases and J lost 3, with 15 bases in between. Germline V gene sequence: CDR1 ENHRY, CDR2 SYGVKD. The CDR3 here is CAISSSRGGTDTQYF. CDR3 nucleotide sequence: TGTGCCATCAGTTCGTCTAGGGGCGGAACAGATACGCAGTATTTT.

This clonotype came up many times. The genes are TRBV20-1 and TRBJ1-6, with D possibly matching TRBD1 (5 bases). The germline V and J ends were trimmed by 0 bases and 10 bases, with 10 bases remaining between them. There are 13 residues in the CDR3. The germline CDR1 and CDR2 sequences are DFQATT and SNEGSKA (reference sequence). The chain's CDR3 is CSAREPGRSPLHF. Here the CDR3 DNA reads TGCAGTGCTAGAGAACCGGGACGGTCACCCCTCCACTTT.

Many counts were recorded for this clonotype. V and J are TRBV29-1 and TRBJ2-7; 11 bases line up with TRBD2. Germline-derived CDR1 and CDR2 are SQVTM and ANQGSEA. After removal of 6 bases from V and 9 bases from J, the junction contained 10 bases not matched to a gene. This CDR3 has 13 amino acids. CDR3 sequence reads: CSVAGLAAVRQYF. CDR3 DNA sequence: TGCAGCGTAGCGGGACTAGCGGCAGTAAGGCAGTACTTC.

This chain uses TRBV12-3 or TRBV12-4 with TRBJ1-4; 10 bases match TRBD1. This CDR3 region has 15 residues. V trimming: 6 bases; J trimming: 8 bases; junction bases outside the gene matches: 9. CDR3 sequence reads: CASSWDRGPGEKLFF. CDR3 nucleotide sequence: TGTGCCAGCAGCTGGGACAGGGGACCAGGGGAAAAACTGTTTTTT.

This clonotype was seen ten or more times. This CDR3 reads CAWSVGSGWYYEQYF. The CDR3 DNA follows: TGTGCCTGGAGTGTAGGTAGCGGGTGGTACTACGAGCAGTACTTC. This chain joins TRBV30 and TRBJ2-7; 7 bases are shared with TRBD2. The CDR3 has 15 amino acids. The J segment lost 3 bases and the V segment lost 0 bases, leaving 8 bases of the junction unmatched. The V gene's germline CDR1 is GTSNPN and CDR2 SVGIG (reference sequence).

Regarding this clonotype: Since a much larger clone is just one base distant, this may be a read error. This chain links TRBV20-1 with TRBJ2-5; no clear D. Germline CDR1 DFQATT, CDR2 SNEGSKA (reference sequence). The V end was cut by 7 bases, the J end by 11 bases, with 20 bases between. The CDR3 consists of 12 residues. This CDR3 is CSGARVGNEQYF. As DNA, the CDR3 is TGCAGTGGGGCTCGGGTAGGAAATGAGCAGTACTTC.

As concerns this clonotype: A much larger clone is a single base away; this may be a read error. This chain connects TRBV5-6 to TRBJ1-2; D is possibly TRBD1 (5 bases). CDR3 length equals 14 residues. Germline CDR1 SGHDT, CDR2 YYEEEE. The CDR3 coding sequence is TGTGCCAGCAGCTTGGATTCGGACAACTATGGCTGCACCTTC. The encoded protein is CASSLDSDNYGCTF.

The V and J genes are TRBV20-1 and TRBJ1-1; tentatively, D is TRBD1 (6 bases). CDR1 is DFQATT, CDR2 SNEGSKA, per germline (reference sequence). Between the trimmed V and J ends, which lost 7 bases and 1 base, there was a span of 16 bases. The CDR3 has 14 amino acids. CDR3 nucleotides: TGCAGTGTCGGAGGGGGGCGGCAGAACACTGAAGCTTTCTTT. It is translated as CSVGGGRQNTEAFF.

Many counts were recorded for this clonotype. The J gene is TRBJ2-7, the V gene TRBV12-3 or TRBV12-4; possibly TRBD1 or TRBD2 for D (5 bases each). V dropped 5 bases and J dropped 3 bases, with 11 bases sitting between them. The CDR3 is made up of 13 amino acids. The CDR3 sequence is CASSIFGGYEQYF. Written as DNA, the CDR3 is TGTGCCAGCAGTATCTTTGGGGGCTACGAGCAGTACTTC.

This clonotype was detected only a few times. This CDR3 is CASSEMPGQGGEKLFF. CDR3 sequence (DNA): TGTGCCAGCAGCGAAATGCCGGGACAGGGTGGGGAAAAACTGTTTTTT. This chain uses TRBV9 with TRBJ1-4; 9 positions agree with TRBD1. Losses at the gene ends were 3 bases for V and 8 bases for J; bases not matched to a gene: 11. There are 16 residues in the CDR3. CDR1 and CDR2 (germline): SGDLS, YYNGEE.

This clonotype came up many times. The V call is TRBV5-1, the J call TRBJ2-1; weak D call: TRBD2 (6 bases). Germline loops: CDR1 SGHRS, CDR2 YFSETQ. Trimming removed 0 bases from V and 6 bases from J, with 7 bases in between. The CDR3 spans 13 residues. CDR3 DNA: TGCGCCAGCAGCTTGGAACTAGCCAATGAGCAGTTCTTC. Residues: CASSLELANEQFF.

The chain uses TRBV18 and TRBJ2-1; TRBD2 might be the D (6 bases). Germline values: CDR1 KGHSH, CDR2 LQKENI. The CDR3 runs 14 residues. V lost 2 bases and J 6 bases, leaving 11 bases between the germline ends. CDR3 region: CASSPTAGSNEQFF. In nucleotides, the CDR3 is TGTGCCAGCTCACCAACAGCGGGTAGCAATGAGCAGTTCTTC.

At least ten counts were recorded for this clonotype. CDR3 region: CASSLDGGSQPQHF. The CDR3 nucleotides read TGCGCCAGCAGCTTGGACGGGGGAAGTCAGCCCCAGCATTTT. V and J are TRBV5-1 and TRBJ1-5, with D tentatively TRBD1 (5 bases). Trimming cost V 0 bases and J 6 bases, with 10 bases left between them. Per germline, CDR1 SGHRS and CDR2 YFSETQ. This CDR3 is 14 amino acids long.

A few counts support this clonotype. The chain has TRBV12-3 or TRBV12-4 and TRBJ1-2; D not resolved. Trimming left V 10 bases short and J 3 bases short, with 9 bases between. The CDR3 contains 11 residues. This CDR3 is CATKMDYGYTF. The CDR3 nucleotides are TGTGCCACCAAGATGGACTATGGCTACACCTTC.

The chain couples TRBV2 to TRBJ1-2; D unclear. The V end was cut by 1 base, the J end by 5 bases, with 14 bases between. The CDR3 totals 15 residues. Germline loops: CDR1 SNHLY, CDR2 FYNNEI. CDR3 loop: CASSEDRVDPYGYTF. DNA of the CDR3: TGTGCCAGCAGTGAAGATAGGGTAGATCCTTATGGCTACACCTTC.

Ten or more counts support this clonotype. The rearrangement links TRBV6-6 to TRBJ2-7; no firm D call. CDR3 length: 14 residues. Germline assignment: CDR1 MNHNY and CDR2 SVGAGI (reference sequence). Trimming took off 1 base at V and 0 bases at J, with 7 bases between the two ends. DNA for the CDR3: TGTGCCAGCAGTTACTTGACTCTCTCCTACGAGCAGTACTTC. Encoded protein: CASSYLTLSYEQYF.

With regard to this clonotype: This may come from a read error, since a much larger clone is one base off. DNA for the CDR3: TGTGCCAGCGGTTCGACCTATCGGGGGAAGACCCAGTACTTC. Translation: CASGSTYRGKTQYF. The chain has TRBV28 and TRBJ2-5; maybe TRBD2 (6 bases). V gave up 8 bases and J gave up 6 bases, with 19 bases separating them. The CDR3 loop spans 14 amino acids. Germline lookup yields CDR1 MDHEN and CDR2 SYDVKM.

This clonotype has a count of ten or more. The chain employs TRBV7-2 and TRBJ2-5; 10 bases are shared with TRBD2. The V segment lost 2 bases and the J segment 7 bases; nucleotides outside the gene matches: 4. The CDR3 has 14 amino acids. The V gene's germline CDR1 is SGHTA and CDR2 FQGNSA. The CDR3, as DNA: TGTGCCAGCAGCTTATTAGCGGGAGGTGGGACCCAGTACTTC. Amino acids: CASSLLAGGGTQYF. The whole variable domain, filled in from reference TRBV7-2 and TRBJ2-5, reads GAGVSQSPSNKVTEKGKDVELRCDPISGHTALYWYRQSLGQGLEFLIYFQGNSAPDKSGLPSDRFSAERTGGSVSTLTIQRTQQEDSAVYLCASSLLAGGGTQYFGPGTRLLVL.

The V gene is TRBV11-2, the J gene TRBJ2-7; D gene unclear. Trimming took off 3 bases at V and 0 bases at J, with 15 bases between the two ends. The CDR3 consists of 16 residues. Per germline, CDR1 SGHAT and CDR2 FQNNGV. The CDR3 region is CASSLLGGSFSYEQYF. CDR3 sequence (DNA): TGTGCCAGCAGCTTGTTAGGTGGTTCATTCTCCTACGAGCAGTACTTC.

This clonotype was found a few times. A clone one base away is much larger, so this may be a read error. The chain combines TRBV29-1 with TRBJ2-5, with D tentatively TRBD2 (6 bases). The J call could be wrong; TRBJ2-7 is a better fit for the DNA end. The CDR3 is made up of 14 amino acids. CDR1 and CDR2 (germline): SQVTM, ANQGSEA. The CDR3 protein is CSATSQGRGDEQYF. Here the CDR3 DNA reads TGCAGCGCAACTAGCCAGGGAAGAGGCGACGAGCAGTACTTC.

Many counts were recorded for this clonotype. The chain has TRBV10-3 and TRBJ1-2; TRBD1 agrees at 8 bases. Unmatched junction bases numbered 12, after V lost 8 bases and J lost 4 bases. Looked up from germline, CDR1 is ENHRY and CDR2 is SYGVKD. This CDR3 is 15 amino acids long. The CDR3 is CAIYDPGGGSYGYTF. CDR3 sequence (DNA): TGTGCCATCTATGATCCAGGGGGCGGAAGCTATGGCTACACCTTC.

This clonotype has ten or more counts. J is TRBJ2-3 and V is TRBV5-6, with a possible D match to TRBD2 (5 bases). V lost 1 base and J 4 bases, leaving 13 bases between the germline ends. The CDR3 sequence is 15 residues long. CDR1 SGHDT and CDR2 YYEEEE come from the germline V gene. CDR3 amino acids: CASSLSRGTADTQYF. The CDR3 bases are TGTGCCAGCAGCTTGTCACGGGGTACCGCAGATACGCAGTATTTT.

This sequence joins TRBV7-9 and TRBJ2-3; D gene uncertain. V shed 7 bases and J shed 2 bases, with 16 bases lying between them. This CDR3 has 15 amino acids. Germline V gene sequence: CDR1 SEHNR, CDR2 FQNEAQ (reference sequence). As DNA, the CDR3 is TGTGCCAGCACCCCCGTGATGGGTTACACAGATACGCAGTATTTT. It translates to CASTPVMGYTDTQYF.

The chain combines TRBV5-1 with TRBJ2-2; perhaps TRBD1 as D (6 bases). Germline CDR1 reads SGHRS; CDR2 reads YFSETQ. Deletions cut 3 bases from V and 6 bases from J, with 9 bases between. The CDR3 has 13 residues. The chain's CDR3 is CASSSGVPGELFF. The CDR3, as DNA: TGCGCCAGCAGCTCAGGGGTACCCGGGGAGCTGTTTTTT. The whole variable domain, filled in from reference TRBV5-1 and TRBJ2-2, reads KAGVTQTPRYLIKTRGQQVTLSCSPISGHRSVSWYQQTPGQGLQFLFEYFSETQRNKGNFPGRFSGRQFSNSRSEMNVSTLELGDSALYLCASSSGVPGELFFGEGSRLTVL.